This T cell receptor beta chain was found in a study of blood T cell repertoires in COVID-19 (dated by TCRdb to the early 2020s). Background for the entire study: Collaborator samples came from the United States, Italy and Spain and covered acute and convalescent phases of COVID-19. The prospective study material was composed of cDNA or gDNA derived from T cells, B-cell-depleted T cells, or PBMCs. The dataset comprised deeply sampled blood TCRbeta repertoires from subjects exposed to, actively infected with, or recovered from COVID-19. A freely available public database, intended as a resource for researchers studying the immune response to SARS-CoV-2, is where the repertoires were released. Samples were obtained from the ongoing ImmuneRACE study (first 160 participants) and from about 1,300 subjects provided by 6 global collaborators. Sample metadata almost always included a de-identified subject ID, COVID-19 status, age in years and sex. HLA class I and class II types, where available, came from metadata supplied by the sample provider rather than from assay-based typing. Paper-wide results and their limitations: How much clinical and demographic metadata was included differed by source and by participant, and the metadata was provided uncurated.

As for this clone: The antigen it recognizes is unknown. The sample holds no much larger clone one base away, and base qualities are not on file.

The immunoSEQ Assay, a bias-controlled multiplex PCR, was used to amplify TCRbeta CDR3 regions from genomic DNA. In the authors' own workflow: Nucleated cell counts per sample were estimated from amplification of reference gene primers within the assay. Sequence reads were collapsed and filtered to measure the absolute abundance of every unique TCRbeta CDR3 rearrangement. For each sample, productive Simpson clonality was calculated as the square root of Simpson's diversity index across productive rearrangements. TCRdb's version of the immuneACCESS table is confined to in-frame rearrangements and falls short of the full clone set. An unresolved V gene accounts for under half of the shortfall where checked; the remainder is of unknown origin. That table is the source of V, J and clone size, and D and trimming were worked out from the DNA. For this sample the table gives 180,000 or so clones, of which 75% to 90% were detected only once. Clones ranked in the top ten supply 2% to 2.5% of the sample.

The CDR3 runs 14 residues from the cysteine to the phenylalanine. The sequence is cut down to CDR3 DNA, 42 bases in frame from base 1. Trimming costs V 1 base and J 4 bases, and their ends lie 7 bases apart. Reading the germline V gene (reference sequence) gives CDR1 LGHDT and CDR2 YNNKEL. Participants in the prospective study were aged roughly 18 to 100 years, lived in some 24 United States geographic areas, and enrolled through a virtual design. In the prospective study, cohorts were assigned on the basis of participant-reported clinical history obtained from a screening survey and a study questionnaire. Mobile phlebotomists in the prospective study collected whole blood, serum and a nasopharyngeal or oropharyngeal swab from every participant. Additional blood draws and questionnaires over a 2-month period could optionally be provided by prospective study participants. Before DNA extraction, prospective study blood samples were shipped either frozen or at room temperature.

The TCR was taken from a woman aged 40 to 50 with acute COVID-19. The V and J genes are TRBV3-1 (or the pseudogene TRBV3-2) and TRBJ2-2; possibly the D gene is TRBD1, per 6 matching bases. The sample was PBMCs or T cells enriched from blood (not recorded which). The CDR3 is CASSQGGGTGELFF. The nucleotide sequence is TGTGCCAGCAGCCAAGGAGGGGGCACCGGGGAGCTGTTTTTT.